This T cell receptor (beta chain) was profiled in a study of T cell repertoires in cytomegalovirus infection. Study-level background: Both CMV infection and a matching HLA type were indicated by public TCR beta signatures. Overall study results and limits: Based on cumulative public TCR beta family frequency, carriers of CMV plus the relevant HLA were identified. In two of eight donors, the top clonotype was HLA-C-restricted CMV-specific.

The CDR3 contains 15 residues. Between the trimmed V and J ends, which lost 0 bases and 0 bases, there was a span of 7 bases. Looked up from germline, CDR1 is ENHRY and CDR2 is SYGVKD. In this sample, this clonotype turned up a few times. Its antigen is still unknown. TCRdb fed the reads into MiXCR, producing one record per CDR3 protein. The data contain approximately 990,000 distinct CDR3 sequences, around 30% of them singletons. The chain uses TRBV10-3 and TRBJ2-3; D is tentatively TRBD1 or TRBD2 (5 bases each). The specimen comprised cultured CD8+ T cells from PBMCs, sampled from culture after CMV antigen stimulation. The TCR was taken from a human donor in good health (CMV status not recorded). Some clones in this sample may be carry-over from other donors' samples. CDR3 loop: CAISESGDSTDTQYF. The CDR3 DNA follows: TGTGCCATCAGTGAGTCGGGGGACAGCACAGATACGCAGTATTTT.